This TCR beta chain was recovered during a study of blood T cell repertoires in COVID-19. The wider study: Specimens from acute and convalescent COVID-19 originated in the United States, Italy and Spain.

The CDR3 is 13 residues long. V lost 3 bases, J lost 4 bases, and 10 bases lay in between. Looked up from germline, CDR1 is LGHNT and CDR2 is FRNRAP. Some clones are missing from TCRdb's copy, which holds only in-frame ones; the method was immunoSEQ multiplex PCR. Here the sample spans 70,000 to 90,000 clones, approximately 88% being singletons. The sequenced sample consisted of peripheral blood. The rearrangement uses TRBV12-5 and TRBJ2-7; possibly TRBD1 for D (6 bases). The receptor comes from a human donor in a cohort sampled during active COVID-19. CDR3 amino acids: CASGLQGIYEQYF. CDR3 in DNA: TGTGCTAGTGGTTTACAGGGAATATACGAGCAGTACTTC.